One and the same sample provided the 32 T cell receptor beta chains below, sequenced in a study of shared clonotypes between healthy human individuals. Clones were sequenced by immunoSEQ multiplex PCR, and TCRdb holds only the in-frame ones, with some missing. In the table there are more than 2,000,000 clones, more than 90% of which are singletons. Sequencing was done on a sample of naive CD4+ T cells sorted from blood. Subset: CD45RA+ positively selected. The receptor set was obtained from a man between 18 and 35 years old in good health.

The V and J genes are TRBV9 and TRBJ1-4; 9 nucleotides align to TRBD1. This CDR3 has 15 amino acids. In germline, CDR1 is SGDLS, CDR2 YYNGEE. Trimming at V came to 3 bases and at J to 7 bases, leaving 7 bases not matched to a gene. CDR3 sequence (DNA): TGTGCCAGCAGCGCCCGAGACAGGGGGGCTGAAAAACTGTTTTTT. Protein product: CASSARDRGAEKLFF.

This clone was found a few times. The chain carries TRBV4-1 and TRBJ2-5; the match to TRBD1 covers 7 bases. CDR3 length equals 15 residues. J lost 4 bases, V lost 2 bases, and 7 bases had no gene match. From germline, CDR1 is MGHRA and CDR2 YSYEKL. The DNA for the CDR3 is TGCGCCAGCAGCCAAACTGACAGGGCGGCAGAGACCCAGTACTTC. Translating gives CASSQTDRAAETQYF.

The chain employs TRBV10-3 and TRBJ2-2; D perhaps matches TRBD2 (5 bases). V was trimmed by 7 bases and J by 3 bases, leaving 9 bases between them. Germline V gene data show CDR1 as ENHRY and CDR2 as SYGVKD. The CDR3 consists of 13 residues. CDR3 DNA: TGTGCCATCAATACCGGGGACACCGGGGAGCTGTTTTTT. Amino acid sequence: CAINTGDTGELFF.

The CDR3 nucleotides are TGTGCCAGCCATCGACACAATAGACTAGCGGGTAGAGTCGATGAGCAGTTCTTC. Residues: CASHRHNRLAGRVDEQFF. This sequence joins TRBV27 and TRBJ2-1; the match to TRBD2 covers 10 bases. In germline, CDR1 is MNHEY, CDR2 SMNVEV (reference sequence). The CDR3 extends over 18 amino acids. Trimming removed 8 bases from V and 8 bases from J; junction bases left unmatched: 21.

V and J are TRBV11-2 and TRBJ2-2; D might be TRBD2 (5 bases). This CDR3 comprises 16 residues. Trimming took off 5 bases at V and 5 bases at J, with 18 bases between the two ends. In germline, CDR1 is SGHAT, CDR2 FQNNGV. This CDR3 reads CASSPGVWEKTGELFF. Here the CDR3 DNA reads TGTGCCAGCAGCCCCGGGGTGTGGGAGAAGACCGGGGAGCTGTTTTTT.

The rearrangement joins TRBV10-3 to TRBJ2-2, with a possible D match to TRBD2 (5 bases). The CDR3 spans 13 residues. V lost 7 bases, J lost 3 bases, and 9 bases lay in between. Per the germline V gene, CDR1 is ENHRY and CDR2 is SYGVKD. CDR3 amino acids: CAIMSGDTGELFF. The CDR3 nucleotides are TGTGCCATCATGAGCGGAGACACCGGGGAGCTGTTTTTT.

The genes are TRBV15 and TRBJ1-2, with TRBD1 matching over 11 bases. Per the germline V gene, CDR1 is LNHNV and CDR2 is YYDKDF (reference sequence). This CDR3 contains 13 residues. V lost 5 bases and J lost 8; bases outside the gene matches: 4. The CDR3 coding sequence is TGTGCCACCAGCGTGGACAGGGGGCGAGGCTACACCTTC. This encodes CATSVDRGRGYTF.

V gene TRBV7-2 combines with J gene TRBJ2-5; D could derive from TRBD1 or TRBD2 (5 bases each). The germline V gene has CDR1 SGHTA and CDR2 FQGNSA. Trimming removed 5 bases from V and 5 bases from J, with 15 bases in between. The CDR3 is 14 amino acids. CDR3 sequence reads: CASSSRDPWETQYF. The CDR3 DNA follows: TGTGCCAGCAGCAGCCGGGACCCGTGGGAGACCCAGTACTTC.

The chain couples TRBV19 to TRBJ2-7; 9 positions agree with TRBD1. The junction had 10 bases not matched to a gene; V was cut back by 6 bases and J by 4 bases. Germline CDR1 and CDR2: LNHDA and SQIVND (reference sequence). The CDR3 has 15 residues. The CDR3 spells CASRPDRGTVYEQYF. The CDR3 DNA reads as TGTGCCAGTAGGCCTGACAGGGGGACAGTTTACGAGCAGTACTTC.

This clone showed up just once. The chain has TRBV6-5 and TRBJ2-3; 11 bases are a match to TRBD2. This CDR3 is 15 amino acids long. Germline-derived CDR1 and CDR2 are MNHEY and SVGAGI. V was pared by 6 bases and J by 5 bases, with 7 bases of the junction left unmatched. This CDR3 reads CASSDLAGGGDTQYF. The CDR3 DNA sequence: TGTGCCAGCAGCGACCTAGCGGGGGGTGGAGATACGCAGTATTTT.

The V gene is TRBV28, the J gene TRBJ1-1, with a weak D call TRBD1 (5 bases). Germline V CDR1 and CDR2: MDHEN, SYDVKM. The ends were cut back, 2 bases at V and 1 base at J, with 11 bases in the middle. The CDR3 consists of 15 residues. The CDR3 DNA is TGTGCCAGCAGTTTACCAGGGTTCGGGAACACTGAAGCTTTCTTT. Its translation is CASSLPGFGNTEAFF.

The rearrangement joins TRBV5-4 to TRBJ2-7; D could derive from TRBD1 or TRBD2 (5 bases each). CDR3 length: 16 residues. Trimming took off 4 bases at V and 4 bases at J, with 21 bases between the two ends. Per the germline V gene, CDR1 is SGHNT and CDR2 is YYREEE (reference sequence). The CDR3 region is CASSPGRPPLTYEQYF. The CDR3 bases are TGTGCCAGCAGCCCGGGACGGCCGCCCCTTACATACGAGCAGTACTTC.

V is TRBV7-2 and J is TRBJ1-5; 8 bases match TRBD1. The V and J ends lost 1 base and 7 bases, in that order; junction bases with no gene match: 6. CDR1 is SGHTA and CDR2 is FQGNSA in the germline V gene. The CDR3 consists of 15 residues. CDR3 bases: TGTGCCAGCAGCTTAGGGGCAGGGGGCGGACAGCCCCAGCATTTT. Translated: CASSLGAGGGQPQHF.

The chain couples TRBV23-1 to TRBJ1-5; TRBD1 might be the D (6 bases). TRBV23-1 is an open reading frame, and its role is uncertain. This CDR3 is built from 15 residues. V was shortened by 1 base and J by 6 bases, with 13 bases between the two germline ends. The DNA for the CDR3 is TGCGCCAGCAGTCAATACAGGGAGGGAAGTCAGCCCCAGCATTTT. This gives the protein CASSQYREGSQPQHF.

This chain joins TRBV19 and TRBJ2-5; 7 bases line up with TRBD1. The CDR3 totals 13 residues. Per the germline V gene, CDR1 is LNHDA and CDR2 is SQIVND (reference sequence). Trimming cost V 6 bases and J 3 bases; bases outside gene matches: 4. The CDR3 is CASRVTGEETQYF. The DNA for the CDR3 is TGTGCCAGTAGGGTAACAGGGGAAGAGACCCAGTACTTC.

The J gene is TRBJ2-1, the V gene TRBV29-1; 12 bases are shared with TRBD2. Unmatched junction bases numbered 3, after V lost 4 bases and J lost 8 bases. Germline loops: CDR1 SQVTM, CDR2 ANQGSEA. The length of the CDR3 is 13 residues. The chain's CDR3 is CSVVGLAGHEQFF. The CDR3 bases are TGCAGCGTTGTAGGACTAGCGGGACATGAGCAGTTCTTC.

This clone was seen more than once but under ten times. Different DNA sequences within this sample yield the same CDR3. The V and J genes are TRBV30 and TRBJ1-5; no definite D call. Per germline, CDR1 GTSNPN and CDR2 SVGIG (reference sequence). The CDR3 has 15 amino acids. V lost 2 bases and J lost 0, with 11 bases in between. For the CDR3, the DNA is TGTGCCTGGAGTTCCGACGGGTATAGCAATCAGCCCCAGCATTTT. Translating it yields CAWSSDGYSNQPQHF.

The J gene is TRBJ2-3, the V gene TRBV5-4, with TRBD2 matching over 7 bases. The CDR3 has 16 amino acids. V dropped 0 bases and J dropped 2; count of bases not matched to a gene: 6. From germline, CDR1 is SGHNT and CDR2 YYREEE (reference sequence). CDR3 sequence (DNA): TGTGCCAGCAGCTTGGGTGGTAGCGGGCACACAGATACGCAGTATTTT. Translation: CASSLGGSGHTDTQYF.

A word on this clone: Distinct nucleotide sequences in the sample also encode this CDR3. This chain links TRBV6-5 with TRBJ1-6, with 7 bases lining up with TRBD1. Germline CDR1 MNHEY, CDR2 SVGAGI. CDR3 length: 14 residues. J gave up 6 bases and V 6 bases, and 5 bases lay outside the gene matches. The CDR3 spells CASSYRGPNSPLHF. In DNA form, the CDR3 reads TGTGCCAGCAGCTACAGGGGTCCTAATTCACCCCTCCACTTT.

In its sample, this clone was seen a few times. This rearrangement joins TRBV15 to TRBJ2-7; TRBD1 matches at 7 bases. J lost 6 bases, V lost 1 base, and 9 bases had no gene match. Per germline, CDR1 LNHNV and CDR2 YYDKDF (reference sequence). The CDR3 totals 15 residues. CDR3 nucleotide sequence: TGTGCCACCAGCAGAGTCGGGACAGCCCTTTCCGAGCAGTACTTC. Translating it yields CATSRVGTALSEQYF.

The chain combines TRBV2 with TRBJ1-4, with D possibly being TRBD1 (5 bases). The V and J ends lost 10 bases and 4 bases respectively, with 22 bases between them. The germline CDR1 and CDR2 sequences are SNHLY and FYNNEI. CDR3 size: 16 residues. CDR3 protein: CAINSLKTAFNEKLFF. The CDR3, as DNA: TGTGCCATCAACAGCTTGAAGACAGCCTTTAATGAAAAACTGTTTTTT.

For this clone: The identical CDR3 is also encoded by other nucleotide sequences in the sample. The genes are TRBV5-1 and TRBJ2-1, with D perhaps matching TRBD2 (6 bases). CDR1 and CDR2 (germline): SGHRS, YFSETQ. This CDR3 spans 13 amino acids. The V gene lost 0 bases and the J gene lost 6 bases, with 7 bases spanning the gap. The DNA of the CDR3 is TGCGCCAGCAGCTTGGCCGGGAGCAATGAGCAGTTCTTC. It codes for CASSLAGSNEQFF.

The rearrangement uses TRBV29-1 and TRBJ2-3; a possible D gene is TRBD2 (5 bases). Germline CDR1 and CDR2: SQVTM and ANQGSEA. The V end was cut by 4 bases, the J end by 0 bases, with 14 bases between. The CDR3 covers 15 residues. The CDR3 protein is CSVGGGGGSTDTQYF. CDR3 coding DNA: TGCAGCGTTGGAGGCGGAGGCGGTAGCACAGATACGCAGTATTTT.

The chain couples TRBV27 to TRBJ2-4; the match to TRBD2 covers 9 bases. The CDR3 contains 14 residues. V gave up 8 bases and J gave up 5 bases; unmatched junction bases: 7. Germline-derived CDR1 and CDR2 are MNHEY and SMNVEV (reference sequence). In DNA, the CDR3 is TGTGCCAGCGGACGTAGCGGGAGAGAAAACATTCAGTACTTC. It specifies CASGRSGRENIQYF.

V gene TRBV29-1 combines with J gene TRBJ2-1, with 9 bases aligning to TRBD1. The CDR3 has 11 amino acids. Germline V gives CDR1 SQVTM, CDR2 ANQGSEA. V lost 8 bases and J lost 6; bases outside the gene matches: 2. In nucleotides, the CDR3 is TGCAGCTTGGGACAGGGCAATGAGCAGTTCTTC. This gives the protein CSLGQGNEQFF.

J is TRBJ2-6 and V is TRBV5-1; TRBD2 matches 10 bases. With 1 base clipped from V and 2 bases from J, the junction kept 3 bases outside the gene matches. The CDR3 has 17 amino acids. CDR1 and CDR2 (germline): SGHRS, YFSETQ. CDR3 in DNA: TGCGCCAGCAGCTTGCCGGGACTAGCGACTGGGGCCAACGTCCTGACTTTC. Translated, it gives CASSLPGLATGANVLTF.

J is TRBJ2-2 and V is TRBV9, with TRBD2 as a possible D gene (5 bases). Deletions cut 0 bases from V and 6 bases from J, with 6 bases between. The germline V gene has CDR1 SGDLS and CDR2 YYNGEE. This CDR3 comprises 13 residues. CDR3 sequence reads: CASSVELAGELFF. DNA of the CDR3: TGTGCCAGCAGCGTAGAACTAGCCGGGGAGCTGTTTTTT. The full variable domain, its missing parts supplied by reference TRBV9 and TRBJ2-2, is DSGVTQTPKHLITATGQRVTLRCSPRSGDLSVYWYQQSLDQGLQFLIQYYNGEERAKGNILERFSAQQFPDLHSELNLSSLELGDSALYFCASSVELAGELFFGEGSRLTVL.

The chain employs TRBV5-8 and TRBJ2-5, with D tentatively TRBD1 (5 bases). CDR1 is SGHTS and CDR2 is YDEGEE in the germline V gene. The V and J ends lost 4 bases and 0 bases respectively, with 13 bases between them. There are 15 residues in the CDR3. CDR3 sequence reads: CASSPRQYYQETQYF. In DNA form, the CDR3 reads TGTGCCAGCAGCCCAAGACAGTACTACCAAGAGACCCAGTACTTC.

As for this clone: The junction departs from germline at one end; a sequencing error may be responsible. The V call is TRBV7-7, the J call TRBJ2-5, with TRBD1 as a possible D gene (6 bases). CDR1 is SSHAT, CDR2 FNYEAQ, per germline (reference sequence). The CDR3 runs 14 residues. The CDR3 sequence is CASSSGTNQETQYF. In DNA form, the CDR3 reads TGTGCTAGCAGCTCGGGGACAAACCAAGAGACCCAGTACTTC.

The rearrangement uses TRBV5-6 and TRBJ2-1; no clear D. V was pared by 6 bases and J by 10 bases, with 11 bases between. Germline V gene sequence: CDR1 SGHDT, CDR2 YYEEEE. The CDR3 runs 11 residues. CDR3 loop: CASILQTEQFF. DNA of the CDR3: TGTGCCAGCATCCTCCAGACAGAGCAGTTCTTC. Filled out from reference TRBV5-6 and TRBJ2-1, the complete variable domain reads DAGVTQSPTHLIKTRGQQVTLRCSPKSGHDTVSWYQQALGQGPQFIFQYYEEEERQRGNFPDRFSGHQFPNYSSELNVNALLLGDSALYLCASILQTEQFFGPGTRLTVL.

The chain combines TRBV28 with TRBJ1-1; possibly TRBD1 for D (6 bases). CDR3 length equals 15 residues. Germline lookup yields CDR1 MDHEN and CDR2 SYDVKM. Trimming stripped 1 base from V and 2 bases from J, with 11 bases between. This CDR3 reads CASSLFDRTNTEAFF. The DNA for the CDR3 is TGTGCCAGCAGTTTATTTGACAGGACAAACACTGAAGCTTTCTTT.

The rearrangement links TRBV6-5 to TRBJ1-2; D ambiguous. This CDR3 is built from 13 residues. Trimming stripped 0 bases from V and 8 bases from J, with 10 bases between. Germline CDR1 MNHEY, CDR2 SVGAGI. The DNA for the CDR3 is TGTGCCAGCAGTTACTCGACGGCTGTAGGCTACACCTTC. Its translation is CASSYSTAVGYTF.